The rows below give T cell receptor beta chains drawn from one sample of a study of shared clonotypes between healthy human individuals. The assay was immunoSEQ multiplex PCR, and TCRdb's table has in-frame clones only and misses some. The sample carries about 2.4 million clones, 93% recorded once. Material: naive CD4+ T cells from PBMCs. The receptors here all came from a man between 18 and 35 years old in good health. Some clones in this sample may be carry-over from other donors' samples. The CDR3 runs from the conserved cysteine through the conserved F or W. The D gene is left open where the match is weak. Rows give clone size only sometimes, using once, few, many, or a class for an expanded clone.

clone_size d_call j_call v_call cdr3_aa cdr3_nt
few - TRBJ2-7 TRBV28 CASRGTAYEQYF TGTGCCAGCAGGGGCACAGCCTACGAGCAGTACTTC
- - TRBJ2-2 TRBV2 CASSGHINSNTGELFF TGTGCCAGCAGTGGACACATAAATTCGAACACCGGGGAGCTGTTTTTT
- TRBD2 TRBJ2-7 TRBV5-3 CARSRPLAGISYEQYF TGTGCCAGAAGCCGGCCCCTAGCGGGGATATCCTACGAGCAGTACTTC
- TRBD2 TRBJ2-2 TRBV7-3 CASSLGLNTGELFF TGTGCCAGCAGCTTGGGACTAAACACCGGGGAGCTGTTTTTT
- TRBD1 TRBJ2-3 TRBV28 CASSSGSQGADTQYF TGTGCCAGCAGTTCGGGGTCACAGGGGGCAGATACGCAGTATTTT
- TRBD1 TRBJ1-2 TRBV5-1 CASSPYSGQVYGYTF TGCGCCAGCAGCCCGTACTCGGGACAGGTCTATGGCTACACCTTC
- - TRBJ1-1 TRBV6-4 CASSDSEERAFF TGTGCCAGCAGTGACTCGGAGGAAAGAGCTTTCTTT
- - TRBJ2-3 TRBV5-1 CASSLLGFLSTDTQYF TGCGCCAGCAGCCTCCTTGGGTTCCTAAGCACAGATACGCAGTATTTT
- - TRBJ2-3 TRBV10-3 CAQSSGGTDTQYF TGTGCCCAGAGTTCAGGAGGGACAGATACGCAGTATTTT
- - TRBJ2-2 TRBV5-1 CASSLALATGELFF TGCGCCAGCAGCTTGGCTCTAGCGACCGGGGAGCTGTTTTTT
- - TRBJ1-1 TRBV28 CASSFRGRGEAFF TGTGCCAGCAGTTTCAGGGGTAGAGGGGAAGCTTTCTTT
- - TRBJ2-1 TRBV5-1 CASSLVIGYNEQFF TGCGCCAGCAGCTTGGTTATTGGATACAATGAGCAGTTCTTC
- TRBD2 TRBJ2-1 TRBV10-3 CAISEKASGADRGYNEQFF TGTGCCATCAGTGAAAAGGCTAGCGGGGCGGACCGGGGGTACAATGAGCAGTTCTTC
- - TRBJ1-1 TRBV18 CASRGALDTEAFF TGTGCCAGCCGGGGGGCTCTGGACACTGAAGCTTTCTTT
- TRBD1 TRBJ2-5 TRBV7-8 CASSLRDRGQETQYF TGTGCCAGCAGCCTCCGGGACAGGGGGCAAGAGACCCAGTACTTC
once - TRBJ2-7 TRBV28 CASRLAGPYEQYF TGTGCCAGCAGACTGGCCGGACCCTACGAGCAGTACTTC
- - TRBJ1-4 TRBV5-1 CASSPDFFPNEKLFF TGCGCCAGCAGCCCGGACTTCTTTCCCAATGAAAAACTGTTTTTT
- - TRBJ1-2 TRBV6-5 CASILRGQRHGYTF TGTGCCAGCATCCTCCGCGGACAGCGTCATGGCTACACCTTC
- TRBD1 TRBJ2-2 TRBV5-1 CASSVLPGQGEVLFF TGCGCCAGCAGTGTACTCCCGGGACAGGGAGAAGTGCTGTTTTTT
once - TRBJ2-7 TRBV7-2 CASSLLGGSSSYEQYF TGTGCCAGCAGCTTATTGGGCGGGTCGAGCTCCTACGAGCAGTACTTC
- TRBD1 TRBJ2-7 TRBV5-5 CASSSPPGTGADEQYF TGTGCCAGCAGCTCCCCTCCCGGGACAGGGGCGGACGAGCAGTACTTC
once - TRBJ1-1 TRBV30 CAWSRVRSTEAFF TGTGCCTGGAGCAGGGTTCGGAGCACTGAAGCTTTCTTT
- - TRBJ2-6 TRBV7-3 CASSLMGSAGANVLTF TGTGCCAGCAGCTTAATGGGGTCGGCTGGGGCCAACGTCCTGACTTTC
- TRBD1 TRBJ1-5 TRBV18 CASSAKLGQGAKGNQPQHF TGTGCCAGCTCCGCCAAACTAGGACAGGGGGCGAAGGGCAATCAGCCCCAGCATTTT
- TRBD1 TRBJ2-5 TRBV5-1 CASSTEGAAVGTQYF TGCGCCAGCAGCACCGAGGGGGCGGCGGTTGGGACCCAGTACTTC
- - TRBJ2-7 TRBV6-1 CASSTGQASTYEQYF TGTGCCAGCAGCACAGGGCAGGCTAGCACCTACGAGCAGTACTTC
- TRBD2 TRBJ2-1 TRBV28 CASSPFGGGPFKEQFF TGTGCCAGCAGCCCTTTCGGGGGGGGGCCCTTTAAGGAGCAGTTCTTC
- TRBD1 TRBJ1-5 TRBV6-6 CASSHWTGGGNQPQHF TGTGCCAGCAGTCATTGGACAGGGGGCGGGAATCAGCCCCAGCATTTT
few TRBD1 TRBJ1-5 TRBV28 CASSSRTGNSNQPQHF TGTGCCAGCAGTTCCAGGACAGGGAATAGCAATCAGCCCCAGCATTTT
- - TRBJ2-1 TRBV19 CASTSGQGRWDNEQFF TGTGCCAGTACCTCGGGGCAGGGAAGGTGGGACAATGAGCAGTTCTTC
- TRBD2 TRBJ2-7 TRBV11-2 CASSLETSGRAYLFEQYF TGTGCCAGCAGCTTAGAGACTAGCGGGAGGGCCTATTTGTTTGAGCAGTACTTC
- - TRBJ2-7 TRBV27 CAGPIGQRSSYEQYF TGTGCCGGACCAATTGGGCAGAGGAGCTCCTACGAGCAGTACTTC
- TRBD2 TRBJ2-6 TRBV6-1 CASSELGGAPGANVLTF TGTGCCAGCAGTGAACTCGGGGGGGCGCCGGGGGCCAACGTCCTGACTTTC
- TRBD2 TRBJ2-1 TRBV2 CASSETSGSSYNEQFF TGTGCCAGCAGCGAGACTAGCGGGAGTTCCTACAATGAGCAGTTCTTC
- TRBD1 TRBJ1-2 TRBV30 CAWRDRVQVFYGYTF TGTGCCTGGAGGGACAGGGTACAGGTATTCTATGGCTACACCTTC
- - TRBJ1-4 TRBV2 CASSGTANEKLFF TGTGCCAGCAGTGGGACAGCGAATGAAAAACTGTTTTTT
- TRBD1 TRBJ2-1 TRBV28 CASSLLPGQGSDEQFF TGTGCCAGCAGTTTACTTCCGGGACAGGGGTCTGATGAGCAGTTCTTC
- - TRBJ1-3 TRBV6-1 CASSLAPSGGNTIYF TGTGCCAGCAGTTTAGCTCCCAGTGGGGGAAACACCATATATTTT
- - TRBJ2-7 TRBV6-1 CASSEGQVSSYEQYF TGTGCCAGCAGTGAAGGACAGGTGAGCTCCTACGAGCAGTACTTC
- TRBD2 TRBJ2-3 TRBV6-5 CASSYSGRTDTQYF TGTGCCAGCAGTTATAGCGGGAGGACAGATACGCAGTATTTT
once TRBD1 TRBJ2-7 TRBV4-1 CASSPGQGTYEQYF TGCGCCAGCAGCCCAGGACAGGGGACCTACGAGCAGTACTTC
- TRBD2 TRBJ2-3 TRBV27 CASISSLGRGTSGKGTQYF TGTGCCAGCATCTCCTCCCTCGGGAGGGGGACTAGCGGGAAAGGGACGCAGTATTTT
- - TRBJ2-7 TRBV28 CASSLLGYYEQYF TGTGCCAGCAGTTTATTGGGTTACTACGAGCAGTACTTC
- - TRBJ1-1 TRBV2 CASTQGPHVEAFF TGTGCCAGCACCCAGGGCCCACACGTTGAAGCTTTCTTT
- - TRBJ2-3 TRBV20-1 CSARSRDTQYF TGCAGTGCTAGATCTAGGGATACGCAGTATTTT
- - TRBJ2-7 TRBV5-6 CASTSGGEQYF TGTGCCAGCACATCGGGCGGCGAGCAGTACTTC
- - TRBJ1-1 TRBV21-1 CASSKAPDRVDNTEAFF TGTGCCAGCAGCAAAGCGCCCGACAGGGTGGATAACACTGAAGCTTTCTTT
- TRBD2 TRBJ2-3 TRBV4-1 CASSRLAGDISDTQYF TGCGCCAGCAGCCGACTAGCGGGAGATATTTCAGATACGCAGTATTTT
- - TRBJ2-3 TRBV7-3 CASSFGLYPPDTQYF TGTGCCAGCAGCTTTGGCCTGTACCCCCCAGATACGCAGTATTTT
- - TRBJ2-7 TRBV21-1 CASSKETGGSYEQYF TGTGCCAGCAGCAAAGAAACGGGAGGTTCCTACGAGCAGTACTTC
- - TRBJ1-1 TRBV5-1 CASSLTGASPEAFF TGCGCCAGCAGCTTGACGGGGGCATCCCCTGAAGCTTTCTTT
- TRBD1 TRBJ1-5 TRBV28 CASSEFTGVNQPQHF TGTGCCTCCAGTGAATTCACAGGGGTCAATCAGCCCCAGCATTTT
- TRBD2 TRBJ2-7 TRBV7-6 CASSLQGLASEQYF TGTGCCAGCAGCTTACAAGGACTAGCGAGCGAGCAGTACTTC
- TRBD1 TRBJ1-2 TRBV18 CASSLTGNYGYTF TGTGCCAGCTCCCTGACAGGGAACTATGGCTACACCTTC